This entry lists 11 T cell receptor beta chains sequenced from one sample in a study of regulatory T cells in long-lasting Graves disease. Time point meaning: newly diagnosed GD, antithyroid drugs for less than 3 months. There was RNA extracted from PBMCs, and the TCR library was made from it. Arm-PCR of CDR3 regions and iRepertoire HTBI primers were used to build TCR beta libraries. TCRdb re-derived calls from the multiplex PCR reads in MiXCR, one entry per CDR3 protein. The sample shows about 440,000 distinct CDR3 sequences, approximately 15% of them seen only once. These data also formed part of another study, on T cells in Graves' hyperthyroidism and ophthalmopathy.

Source: peripheral blood mononuclear cells (PBMCs), taken at new diagnosis, from a patient treated with antithyroid drugs. These receptor sequences come from a woman aged 25 to 39 with Graves disease.

Ten or more counts support this clonotype. This chain joins TRBV28 and TRBJ2-3; D may be TRBD2 (7 bases). Germline CDR1 is MDHEN and CDR2 is SYDVKM. The CDR3 consists of 17 residues. Trimming pared 5 bases from V and 1 base from J, leaving 19 bases between. DNA for the CDR3: TGTGCCAGCAGTGACCTTATGGGGGGGCAGGGCACAGATACGCAGTATTTT. It specifies CASSDLMGGQGTDTQYF.

CDR3 DNA: TGTGCCAGTAGTAAGGTGGGTGAGCAGTTCTTC. Translated, it gives CASSKVGEQFF. The chain combines TRBV19 with TRBJ2-1; D gene unclear. Trimming left V 4 bases short and J 9 bases short, with 7 bases between. The germline CDR1 and CDR2 sequences are LNHDA and SQIVND (reference sequence). The CDR3 loop spans 11 amino acids.

This clonotype was counted only a few times. This rearrangement joins TRBV7-9 to TRBJ1-3; D remains ambiguous. Germline loops: CDR1 SEHNR, CDR2 FQNEAQ (reference sequence). This CDR3 has 16 amino acids. V was clipped by 0 bases and J by 1 base, with 10 bases between them. The CDR3 spells CASSLALAGSGNTIYF. CDR3 DNA: TGTGCCAGCAGCTTAGCGCTTGCGGGTTCTGGAAACACCATATATTTT.

This clonotype has a count of ten or more. The chain couples TRBV18 to TRBJ1-3; a possible D gene is TRBD1 (5 bases). Trimming removed 4 bases from V and 0 bases from J, with 10 bases in between. CDR3 length: 15 residues. Germline assignment: CDR1 KGHSH and CDR2 LQKENI. This CDR3 reads CASSLSGSSGNTIYF. Written as DNA, the CDR3 is TGTGCCAGCTCACTCTCAGGGAGCTCTGGAAACACCATATATTTT.

In its sample, this clonotype was seen many times. The chain has TRBV28 and TRBJ2-5, with a tentative D call TRBD1 (5 bases). Germline CDR1 is MDHEN and CDR2 is SYDVKM. The ends were cut back, 8 bases at V and 4 bases at J, with 14 bases in the middle. CDR3 length equals 13 residues. CDR3 sequence: CASAPQVRETQYF. In DNA, the CDR3 is TGTGCCAGCGCCCCACAGGTCAGAGAGACCCAGTACTTC.

The chain is built from TRBV10-1 and TRBJ2-5; TRBD2 agrees at 11 bases. The germline CDR1 and CDR2 sequences are WNHNN and SYGVQD (reference sequence). The ends lost 7 bases at V and 2 bases at J; junction bases unmatched: 18. The CDR3 consists of 19 residues. The CDR3 DNA reads as TGCGCCAGCAAGGGACTAGCGGCAAATCTCCTGGTGGGGCAAGAGACCCAGTACTTC. Its protein is CASKGLAANLLVGQETQYF.

This clonotype was found many times. V usage is TRBV7-3 and J usage is TRBJ2-1; 8 bases map to TRBD2. The CDR3 covers 13 residues. In germline, CDR1 is SGHTA, CDR2 FQGTGA. J lost 10 bases, V lost 0 bases, and 2 bases had no gene match. CDR3: CASSLTPGGEQFF. In DNA, the CDR3 is TGTGCCAGCAGCTTAACGCCGGGAGGGGAGCAGTTCTTC.

This clonotype was detected ten times or more. This sequence joins TRBV20-1 and TRBJ2-4; unclear D gene. The CDR3 spans 11 residues. Trimming removed 6 bases at V and 1 base at J, with 4 bases between. The germline CDR1 and CDR2 sequences are DFQATT and SNEGSKA (reference sequence). In DNA form, the CDR3 reads TGCAGTGCCTCTGCCAAAAACATTCAGTACTTC. This encodes CSASAKNIQYF.

This clonotype was observed a few times. V and J are TRBV9 and TRBJ2-5; 7 bases fit TRBD2. This CDR3 is built from 16 residues. Looked up from germline, CDR1 is SGDLS and CDR2 is YYNGEE. Losses at the gene ends were 4 bases for V and 5 bases for J; bases not matched to a gene: 14. The CDR3 protein is CASSLGAGVVRETQYF. CDR3 DNA sequence: TGTGCCAGCAGCCTCGGGGCGGGAGTAGTTCGGGAGACCCAGTACTTC. Supplemented by reference TRBV9 and TRBJ2-5, the full variable domain reads DSGVTQTPKHLITATGQRVTLRCSPRSGDLSVYWYQQSLDQGLQFLIQYYNGEERAKGNILERFSAQQFPDLHSELNLSSLELGDSALYFCASSLGAGVVRETQYFGPGTRLLVL.

CDR3 in amino acids: CASKLRDRGHEQYF. In DNA form, the CDR3 reads TGTGCCAGCAAACTCCGTGACAGGGGCCACGAGCAGTACTTC. The chain carries TRBV6-2 or TRBV6-3 and TRBJ2-7; 8 bases agree with TRBD1. V dropped 7 bases and J dropped 5; count of bases not matched to a gene: 10. CDR3 length equals 14 residues. Germline CDR1 MNHEY, CDR2 SVGEGT.

The sample holds a few counts of this clonotype. This chain uses TRBV9 with TRBJ2-7, with D perhaps matching TRBD1 (6 bases). CDR1 and CDR2 from the germline V gene are SGDLS and YYNGEE. Trimming removed 3 bases at V and 1 base at J, with 11 bases between. The CDR3 loop spans 14 amino acids. CDR3 loop: CASSARDNSYEQYF. The DNA of the CDR3 is TGTGCCAGCAGCGCCCGGGACAATTCCTACGAGCAGTACTTC.